This paragraph covers one TCR beta chain sequence. Its antigen remains unidentified. This specimen belongs to a study of cytomegalovirus exposure and HLA in healthy donors. Assay used: immunoSEQ multiplex PCR; TCRdb lists only in-frame clones, some missing. The sample contains under 250,000 clones, around 78% of which appear only once. General study results and limits: That first-cohort TCR clusters tended to co-occur in the approximately 120 validation repertoires was found in a later analysis. Both high specificity and high sensitivity reportedly marked the classifier's diagnosis of cytomegalovirus status. The CMV antigen specificity of three CMV-associated chains was confirmed through in vitro analysis. The study labeled fewer than 200 TCR beta chains cytomegalovirus-associated.

The sequenced sample was PBMCs. The receptor was isolated from a woman aged 18 to 35 in good health and CMV-seronegative.

The CDR3 DNA reads as TGTGCCAGCAGCTTGGGAGGGCAGGGGAACTATGGCTACACCTTC. Amino acid sequence: CASSLGGQGNYGYTF. The chain couples TRBV5-6 to TRBJ1-2; D perhaps matches TRBD1 (6 bases). The CDR3 has 15 residues. Germline assignment: CDR1 SGHDT and CDR2 YYEEEE. The germline V and J ends were trimmed by 0 bases and 2 bases, with 11 bases remaining between them.